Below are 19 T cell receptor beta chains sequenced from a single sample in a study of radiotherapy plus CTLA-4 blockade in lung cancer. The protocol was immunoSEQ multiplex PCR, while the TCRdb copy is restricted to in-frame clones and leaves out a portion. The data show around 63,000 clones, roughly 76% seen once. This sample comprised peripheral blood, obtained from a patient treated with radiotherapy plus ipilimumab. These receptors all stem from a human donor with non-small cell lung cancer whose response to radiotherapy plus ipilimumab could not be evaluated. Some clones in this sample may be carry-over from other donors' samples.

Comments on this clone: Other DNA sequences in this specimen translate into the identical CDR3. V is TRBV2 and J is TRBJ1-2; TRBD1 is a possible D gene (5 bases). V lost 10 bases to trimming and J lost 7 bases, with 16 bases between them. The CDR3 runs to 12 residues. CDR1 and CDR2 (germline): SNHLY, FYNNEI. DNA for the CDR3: TGTGCCACCACCGGGGGAGAGGTTGGCTACACCTTC. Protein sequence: CATTGGEVGYTF. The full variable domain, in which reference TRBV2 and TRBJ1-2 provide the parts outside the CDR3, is EPEVTQTPSHQVTQMGQEVILRCVPISNHLYFYWYRQILGQKVEFLVSFYNNEISEKSEIFDDQFSVERPDGSNFTLKIRSTKLEDSAMYFCATTGGEVGYTFGSGTRLTVV.

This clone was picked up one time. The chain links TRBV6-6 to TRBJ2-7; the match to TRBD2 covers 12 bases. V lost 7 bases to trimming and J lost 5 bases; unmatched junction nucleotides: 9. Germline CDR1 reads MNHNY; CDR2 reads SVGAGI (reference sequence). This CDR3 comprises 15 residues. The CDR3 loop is CASNPSGGGKHEQYF. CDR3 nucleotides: TGTGCCAGCAACCCTAGCGGGGGGGGTAAGCACGAGCAGTACTTC.

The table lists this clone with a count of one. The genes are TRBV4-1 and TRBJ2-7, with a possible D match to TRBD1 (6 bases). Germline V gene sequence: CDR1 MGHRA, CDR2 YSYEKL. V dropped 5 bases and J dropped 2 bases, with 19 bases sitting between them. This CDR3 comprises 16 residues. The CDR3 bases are TGCGCCAGCAGCGCCTCATACAGGGAAGTACCCTACGAGCAGTACTTC. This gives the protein CASSASYREVPYEQYF.

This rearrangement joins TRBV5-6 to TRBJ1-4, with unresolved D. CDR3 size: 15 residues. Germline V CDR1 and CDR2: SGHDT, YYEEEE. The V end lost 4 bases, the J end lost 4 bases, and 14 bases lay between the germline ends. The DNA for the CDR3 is TGTGCCAGCAGCCTCTCGTATGCGCTTAATGAAAAACTGTTTTTT. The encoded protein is CASSLSYALNEKLFF.

The CDR3 region has the DNA TGTGCCAGCAGCGAAACGGACAGGGGCACTGGGGCCAACGTCCTGACTTTC. It is translated as CASSETDRGTGANVLTF. The V call is TRBV9, the J call TRBJ2-6; 9 bases fit TRBD1. This CDR3 is built from 17 residues. Germline V gene lookup returns CDR1 SGDLS and CDR2 YYNGEE. Trimming at V came to 3 bases and at J to 2 bases, leaving 6 bases not matched to a gene.

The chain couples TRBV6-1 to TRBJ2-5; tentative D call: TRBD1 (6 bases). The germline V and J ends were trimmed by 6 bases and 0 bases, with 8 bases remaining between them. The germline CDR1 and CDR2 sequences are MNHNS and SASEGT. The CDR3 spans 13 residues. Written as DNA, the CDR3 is TGTGCCAGCAGCGGGACATACCAAGAGACCCAGTACTTC. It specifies CASSGTYQETQYF.

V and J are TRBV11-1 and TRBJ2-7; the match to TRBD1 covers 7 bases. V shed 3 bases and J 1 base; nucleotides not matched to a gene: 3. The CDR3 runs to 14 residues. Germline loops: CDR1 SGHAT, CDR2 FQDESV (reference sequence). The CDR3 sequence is CASSFQGVSYEQYF. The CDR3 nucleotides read TGTGCCAGCAGCTTCCAGGGGGTGTCCTACGAGCAGTACTTC.

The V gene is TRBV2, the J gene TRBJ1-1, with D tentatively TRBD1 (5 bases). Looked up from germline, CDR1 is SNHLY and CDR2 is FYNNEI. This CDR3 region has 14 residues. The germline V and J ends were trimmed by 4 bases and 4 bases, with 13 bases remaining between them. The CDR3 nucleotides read TGTGCCAGCAGTGTCTTGGGGGGAGGCACTGAAGCTTTCTTT. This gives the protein CASSVLGGGTEAFF.

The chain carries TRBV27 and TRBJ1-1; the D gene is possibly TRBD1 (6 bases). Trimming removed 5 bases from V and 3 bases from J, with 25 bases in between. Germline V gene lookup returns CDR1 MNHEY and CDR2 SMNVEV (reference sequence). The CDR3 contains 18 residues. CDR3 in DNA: TGTGCCAGCAGTAACCTCAAACTAAGGGGGTCCGGCGACACTGAAGCTTTCTTT. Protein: CASSNLKLRGSGDTEAFF.

In nucleotides, the CDR3 is TGTGCCAGCAGTTTGGGACAGGGAACCACTGAAGCTTTCTTT. Amino acid sequence: CASSLGQGTTEAFF. The chain is built from TRBV6-5 and TRBJ1-1; the match to TRBD1 covers 9 bases. There are 14 residues in the CDR3. Germline lookup yields CDR1 MNHEY and CDR2 SVGAGI. V trimming: 4 bases; J trimming: 4 bases; junction bases outside the gene matches: 4.

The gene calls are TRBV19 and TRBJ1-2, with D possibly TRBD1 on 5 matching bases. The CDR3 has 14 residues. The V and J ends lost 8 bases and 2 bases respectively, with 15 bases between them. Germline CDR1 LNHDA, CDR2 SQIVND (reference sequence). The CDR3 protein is CASLRAPSNYGYTF. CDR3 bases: TGTGCCAGTCTCAGGGCCCCCTCGAACTATGGCTACACCTTC.

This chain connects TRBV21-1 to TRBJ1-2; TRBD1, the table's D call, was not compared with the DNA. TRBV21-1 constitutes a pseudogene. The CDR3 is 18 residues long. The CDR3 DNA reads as TGTGCCAGCAGCAAATGCCTAAAAGGACAGGGGTACATCTATGGCTACACCTTC. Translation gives CASSKCLKGQGYIYGYTF.

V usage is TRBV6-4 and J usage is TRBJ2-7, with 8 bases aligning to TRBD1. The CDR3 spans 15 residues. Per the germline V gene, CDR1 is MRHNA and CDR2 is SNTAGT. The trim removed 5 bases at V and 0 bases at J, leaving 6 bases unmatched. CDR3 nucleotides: TGTGCCAGCAGTATCCCGGGACAGGACTCCTACGAGCAGTACTTC. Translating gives CASSIPGQDSYEQYF.

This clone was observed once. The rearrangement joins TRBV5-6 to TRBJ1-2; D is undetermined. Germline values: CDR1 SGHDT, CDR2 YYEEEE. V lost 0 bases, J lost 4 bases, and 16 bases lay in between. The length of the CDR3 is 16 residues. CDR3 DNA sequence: TGTGCCAGCAGCTTGGGGCGGGCGCCCTTATTCTATGGCTACACCTTC. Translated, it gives CASSLGRAPLFYGYTF.

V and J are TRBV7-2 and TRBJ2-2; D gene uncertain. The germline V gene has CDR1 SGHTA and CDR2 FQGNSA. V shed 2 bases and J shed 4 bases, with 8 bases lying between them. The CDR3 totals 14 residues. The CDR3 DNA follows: TGTGCCAGCAGCTTACGACACTCCACCGGGGAGCTGTTTTTT. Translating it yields CASSLRHSTGELFF.

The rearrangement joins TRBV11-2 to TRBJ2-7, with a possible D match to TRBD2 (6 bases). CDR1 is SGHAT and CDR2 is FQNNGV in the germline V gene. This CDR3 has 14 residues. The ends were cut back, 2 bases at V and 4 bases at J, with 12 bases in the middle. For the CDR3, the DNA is TGTGCCAGCAGCTTATATTCTAGCGAGTACGAGCAGTACTTC. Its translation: CASSLYSSEYEQYF.

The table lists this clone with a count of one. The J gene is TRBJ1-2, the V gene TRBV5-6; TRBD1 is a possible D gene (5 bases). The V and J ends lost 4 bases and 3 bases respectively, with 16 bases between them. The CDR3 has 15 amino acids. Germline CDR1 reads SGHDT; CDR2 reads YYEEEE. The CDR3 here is CASSPGGGSDYGYTF. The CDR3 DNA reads TGTGCCAGCAGCCCCGGCGGGGGGTCGGACTATGGCTACACCTTC. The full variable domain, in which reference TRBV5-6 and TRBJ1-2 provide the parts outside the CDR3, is DAGVTQSPTHLIKTRGQQVTLRCSPKSGHDTVSWYQQALGQGPQFIFQYYEEEERQRGNFPDRFSGHQFPNYSSELNVNALLLGDSALYLCASSPGGGSDYGYTFGSGTRLTVV.

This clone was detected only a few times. CDR3 in DNA: TGTGCCAGCAGTGGTAAAGGGGGCATGACCTACGAGCAGTACTTC. Translation gives CASSGKGGMTYEQYF. This rearrangement joins TRBV2 to TRBJ2-7; 7 bases map to TRBD1. The CDR3 extends over 15 amino acids. After removal of 4 bases from V and 2 bases from J, the junction contained 8 bases not matched to a gene. Germline loops: CDR1 SNHLY, CDR2 FYNNEI.

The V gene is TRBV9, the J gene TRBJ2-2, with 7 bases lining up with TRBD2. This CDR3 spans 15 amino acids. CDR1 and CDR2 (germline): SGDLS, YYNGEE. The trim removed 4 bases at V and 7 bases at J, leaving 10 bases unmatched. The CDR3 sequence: CASSIGGSLVGELFF. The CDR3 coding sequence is TGTGCCAGCAGCATCGGGGGGTCCCTCGTCGGGGAGCTGTTTTTT.